These 26 T cell receptor beta chains share one sample of origin, sequenced in a study of T cell responses to AZD1222 COVID-19 vaccine. Only in-frame clones appear in the TCRdb table, and some are missing; sequencing was by immunoSEQ multiplex PCR. The sample lists 60,000 to 85,000 clones; about 83% were seen once. This material consisted of peripheral blood, taken 28 days after the second dose of the MenACWY control vaccine. Source of these receptors: an adult who received the MenACWY meningococcal vaccine as a control.

The chain links TRBV11-1 to TRBJ2-7; either TRBD1 or TRBD2 may fit D (5 bases each). The CDR3 is 14 amino acids. In germline, CDR1 is SGHAT, CDR2 FQDESV (reference sequence). Trimming removed 2 bases from V and 3 bases from J, with 11 bases in between. For the CDR3, the DNA is TGTGCCAGCAGCTTATTAGGGACCTACTACGAGCAGTACTTC. Protein sequence: CASSLLGTYYEQYF.

The chain employs TRBV19 and TRBJ2-1; D call uncertain. Trimming took 6 bases from V and 4 from J, leaving 10 bases between them. Germline values: CDR1 LNHDA, CDR2 SQIVND (reference sequence). The CDR3 loop spans 13 amino acids. CDR3 loop: CASRGPTYNEQFF. CDR3 sequence (DNA): TGTGCCAGTAGAGGCCCGACTTACAATGAGCAGTTCTTC.

The rearrangement uses TRBV6-6 and TRBJ1-5, with D possibly matching TRBD1 (6 bases). CDR1 is MNHNY and CDR2 is SVGAGI in the germline V gene (reference sequence). The CDR3 has 14 amino acids. V was shortened by 2 bases and J by 4 bases, with 9 bases between the two germline ends. The CDR3 coding sequence is TGTGCCAGCAGTTACACGGACAGTAATCAGCCCCAGCATTTT. Amino acid sequence: CASSYTDSNQPQHF.

This chain joins TRBV3-1 (or the pseudogene TRBV3-2) and TRBJ1-2; a possible D gene is TRBD1 (5 bases). The CDR3 is 14 residues long. Germline V gene lookup returns CDR1 LGHDT and CDR2 YNNKEL (reference sequence). Trimming cost V 4 bases and J 2 bases, with 11 bases left between them. CDR3 in DNA: TGTGCCAGCAGCCTCACCGGGGCCAACTATGGCTACACCTTC. Amino acids: CASSLTGANYGYTF.

The V gene is TRBV12-3 or TRBV12-4, the J gene TRBJ1-1; no firm D call. The germline V and J ends were trimmed by 1 base and 1 base, with 4 bases remaining between them. The CDR3 is 13 amino acids. The CDR3 region has the DNA TGTGCCAGCAGTTTAGGGGGGAACACTGAAGCTTTCTTT. Its protein product is CASSLGGNTEAFF.

J is TRBJ2-2 and V is TRBV6-2 or TRBV6-3, with 12 bases lining up with TRBD2. The CDR3 loop spans 17 amino acids. V shed 4 bases, J shed 5 bases, and the junction held 8 bases outside the gene matches. Germline CDR1 MNHEY, CDR2 SVGEGT. The CDR3 nucleotides are TGTGCCAGCAGTTCCCCTAGCGGGGGGGCCGGGACCGGGGAGCTGTTTTTT. This codes for CASSSPSGGAGTGELFF.

V is TRBV7-2 and J is TRBJ2-2; D is ambiguous. Germline values: CDR1 SGHTA, CDR2 FQGNSA. The CDR3 is 13 residues long. V shed 3 bases and J shed 7 bases, with 9 bases lying between them. CDR3 nucleotide sequence: TGTGCCAGCAGCTTTGGGCCTTACGGGGAGCTGTTTTTT. Amino acid sequence: CASSFGPYGELFF.

The chain employs TRBV27 and TRBJ1-6, with 8 bases aligning to TRBD1. The CDR3 length is 15 residues. Germline CDR1 reads MNHEY; CDR2 reads SMNVEV (reference sequence). J gave up 7 bases and V 3 bases, and 5 bases lay outside the gene matches. In DNA form, the CDR3 reads TGTGCCAGCAGTTTCTCGACAGGGGTAAATTCACCCCTCCACTTT. Protein sequence: CASSFSTGVNSPLHF.

The chain couples TRBV19 to TRBJ1-5; 7 bases align to TRBD1. The V gene's germline CDR1 is LNHDA and CDR2 SQIVND (reference sequence). V gave up 1 base and J gave up 10 bases; unmatched junction bases: 10. The CDR3 covers 15 residues. The DNA of the CDR3 is TGTGCCAGTAGTATAGGCGGGACAGCATTTACCCCCCAGCATTTT. Encoded protein: CASSIGGTAFTPQHF.

The table lists this clone with a few counts. This chain joins TRBV7-6 and TRBJ1-3; 8 bases are a match to TRBD1. The CDR3 length is 17 residues. V shed 4 bases, J shed 0 bases, and the junction held 8 bases outside the gene matches. Germline CDR1 SGHVS, CDR2 FNYEAQ. The CDR3 DNA follows: TGTGCCAGCAGCTCGACAGGGGCCCACTACTCTGGAAACACCATATATTTT. This translates into CASSSTGAHYSGNTIYF. The whole variable domain, remainder taken from reference TRBV7-6 and TRBJ1-3, is GAGVSQSPRYKVTKRGQDVALRCDPISGHVSLYWYRQALGQGPEFLTYFNYEAQQDKSGLPNDRFSAERPEGSISTLTIQRTEQRDSAMYRCASSSTGAHYSGNTIYFGEGSWLTVV.

The chain joins TRBV5-1 to TRBJ2-2, with a tentative D call TRBD1 (5 bases). V lost 4 bases and J 5 bases, leaving 9 bases between the germline ends. The CDR3 is made up of 13 amino acids. The germline CDR1 and CDR2 sequences are SGHRS and YFSETQ. The CDR3 DNA is TGCGCCAGCAGCCCCAGGGTAACCGGGGAGCTGTTTTTT. It yields the protein CASSPRVTGELFF.

This chain joins TRBV10-3 and TRBJ1-5; D uncertain. In germline, CDR1 is ENHRY, CDR2 SYGVKD. Trimming shortened V by 4 bases and J by 0 bases, and 10 bases separated the two germline ends. The CDR3 sequence is 15 residues long. The DNA of the CDR3 is TGTGCCATCAGTGCCTCGGGGAATAGCAATCAGCCCCAGCATTTT. This sequence encodes CAISASGNSNQPQHF.

The V gene is TRBV7-9, the J gene TRBJ2-7; D unresolved. This CDR3 comprises 12 residues. The germline gives CDR1 SEHNR, CDR2 FQNEAQ (reference sequence). V was pared by 3 bases and J by 6 bases, with 9 bases between. The CDR3 sequence: CASSFDSGEQYF. The CDR3 DNA reads TGTGCCAGCAGCTTTGATTCTGGCGAGCAGTACTTC.

The rearrangement joins TRBV18 to TRBJ2-5; 7 bases match TRBD2. The V and J ends lost 8 bases and 7 bases, in that order; junction bases with no gene match: 7. The CDR3 contains 12 residues. Per germline, CDR1 KGHSH and CDR2 LQKENI. Here the CDR3 reads CASHPGEGTQYF. The CDR3 bases are TGTGCCAGCCACCCCGGGGAGGGGACCCAGTACTTC.

The chain is built from TRBV4-1 and TRBJ2-3; D is ambiguous. Trimming pared 0 bases from V and 0 bases from J, leaving 4 bases between. Germline V CDR1 and CDR2: MGHRA, YSYEKL. The CDR3 covers 14 residues. The CDR3 DNA sequence: TGCGCCAGCAGCCAAGACAGAAGCACAGATACGCAGTATTTT. Protein sequence: CASSQDRSTDTQYF.

The V call is TRBV7-2, the J call TRBJ2-7; D is perhaps TRBD2 (6 bases). CDR1 SGHTA and CDR2 FQGNSA come from the germline V gene. Trimming took 11 bases from V and 0 from J, leaving 14 bases between them. The CDR3 has 13 amino acids. The CDR3 region has the DNA TGTGCCTCCGGAGGGCGTCCCTCCTACGAGCAGTACTTC. It translates to CASGGRPSYEQYF.

The chain has TRBV4-3 and TRBJ2-3; D is tentatively TRBD1 or TRBD2 (7 bases each). This CDR3 contains 15 residues. Trimming stripped 3 bases from V and 4 bases from J, with 14 bases between. Germline V lookup: CDR1 LGHNA, CDR2 YSLEER. As DNA, the CDR3 is TGCGCCAGCAGCCACAGGGGGGGCCGGGCAGATACGCAGTATTTT. Its protein product is CASSHRGGRADTQYF.

This clone has only a few counts. This chain links TRBV5-1 with TRBJ2-7; no clear D. In germline, CDR1 is SGHRS, CDR2 YFSETQ. V lost 1 base and J lost 4, with 9 bases in between. This CDR3 spans 13 amino acids. The CDR3 here is CASSLQPPYEQYF. The CDR3 DNA reads as TGCGCCAGCAGCTTGCAGCCGCCATACGAGCAGTACTTC.

This clone was counted a few times. Additional DNA sequences in this sample encode the identical CDR3. This chain connects TRBV19 to TRBJ2-3; 8 bases are shared with TRBD2. Germline lookup yields CDR1 LNHDA and CDR2 SQIVND (reference sequence). V lost 7 bases, J lost 2 bases, and 5 bases stayed unmatched. The CDR3 is 14 residues long. The CDR3 coding sequence is TGTGCCAGTACTCGCGGGGGGTCCACAGATACGCAGTATTTT. Amino acids: CASTRGGSTDTQYF.

In its sample, this clone is large. The chain couples TRBV6-1 to TRBJ2-2; 8 nucleotides align to TRBD2. The V segment lost 2 bases and the J segment 1 base; nucleotides outside the gene matches: 0. Germline loops: CDR1 MNHNS, CDR2 SASEGT. CDR3 length: 15 amino acids. The CDR3 sequence is CASSELAGNTGELFF. DNA for the CDR3: TGTGCCAGCAGTGAACTAGCGGGGAACACCGGGGAGCTGTTTTTT.

The chain's CDR3 is CASSAIGGGYTF. The CDR3 nucleotides are TGTGCCAGCAGCGCGATTGGAGGGGGCTACACCTTC. This sequence joins TRBV7-9 and TRBJ1-2; D is ambiguous. The CDR3 is 12 amino acids. Germline values: CDR1 SEHNR, CDR2 FQNEAQ (reference sequence). Trimming removed 5 bases at V and 8 bases at J, with 12 bases between.

The chain recombines TRBV12-3 or TRBV12-4 with TRBJ2-7, with D uncertain. The CDR3 has 13 residues. V dropped 2 bases and J dropped 2 bases, with 7 bases sitting between them. CDR3 nucleotides: TGTGCCAGCAGTTTACGTGGTCCCTACGAGCAGTACTTC. It specifies CASSLRGPYEQYF.

The chain couples TRBV30 to TRBJ1-4, with 8 bases aligning to TRBD1. Germline CDR1 is GTSNPN and CDR2 is SVGIG (reference sequence). The J segment lost 10 bases and the V segment lost 2 bases, leaving 12 bases of the junction unmatched. The CDR3 contains 15 residues. CDR3 bases: TGTGCCTGGAGTTTCTCTGGACAGGGAATGGTAAAACTGTTTTTT. This codes for CAWSFSGQGMVKLFF.

This clone occurred a few times. An end of the junction does not agree with germline; a read error may underlie this. This chain links TRBV7-9 with TRBJ2-3, with D perhaps matching TRBD2 (5 bases). CDR3 size: 14 residues. Germline assignment: CDR1 SEHNR and CDR2 FQNEAQ (reference sequence). DNA of the CDR3: TGTGCCAGCAGCCTAGCTAGCCGCACAGATACGCAGTATTTT. Translation: CASSLASRTDTQYF.

This clone was observed a single time. V is TRBV5-6 and J is TRBJ1-1; D remains unclear. The CDR3 covers 14 residues. The germline CDR1 and CDR2 sequences are SGHDT and YYEEEE. V was pared by 2 bases and J by 2 bases, with 10 bases between. CDR3 amino acids: CASSLGGSNTEAFF. CDR3 DNA sequence: TGTGCCAGCAGCTTAGGTGGCTCAAACACTGAAGCTTTCTTT.

This chain links TRBV6-1 with TRBJ2-3; D is unresolved. Germline CDR1 MNHNS, CDR2 SASEGT. This CDR3 contains 16 residues. Trimming took 3 bases from V and 1 from J, leaving 14 bases between them. The CDR3 here is CASSETLSGGTDTQYF. For the CDR3, the DNA is TGTGCCAGCAGTGAGACCCTCTCGGGTGGCACAGATACGCAGTATTTT.